The 17 T cell receptor beta chains below were found in one sample sequenced in a study of vaccination and CD4 T cells after COVID-19. Antigens for these TCRs are unknown. Sequenced with the Oncomine TCR Beta short-read assay was DNA taken from cultured CD4+ T cells. TCRdb called the PCR reads again in MiXCR, with one record for every CDR3 protein. The repertoire holds about 17,000 distinct CDR3 sequences, with over 50% as singletons. Stated treatment: approximately nine-day PBMC culture with coronavirus spike peptide pools or control peptides (ViraFEST assay). Sample: CD4+ T cells from blood, cultured in vitro. These receptors were taken from a human donor who had recovered from COVID-19.

This clonotype occurred a few times. The gene calls are TRBV28 and TRBJ1-3, with 8 positions matching TRBD1. This CDR3 has 15 amino acids. CDR1 MDHEN and CDR2 SYDVKM come from the germline V gene. J gave up 2 bases and V 7 bases, and 7 bases lay outside the gene matches. In DNA, the CDR3 is TGTGCCAGCAAAGGGGACAGGAATGCTGGAAACACCATATATTTT. Its translation: CASKGDRNAGNTIYF.

This rearrangement joins TRBV3-1 to TRBJ2-5, with no clear D. Germline V gene sequence: CDR1 LGHDT, CDR2 YNNKEL (reference sequence). V lost 1 base and J lost 5, with 11 bases in between. The CDR3 is made up of 14 amino acids. DNA of the CDR3: TGTGCCAGCAGCCAAGGCCCAGTCGCGGAGACCCAGTACTTC. Amino acid sequence: CASSQGPVAETQYF.

The CDR3 sequence: CASSQGISWRREGRYEQFF. The DNA of the CDR3 is TGCGCCAGCAGCCAGGGTATCTCGTGGCGGCGGGAGGGCCGATATGAGCAGTTCTTC. The chain combines TRBV4-3 with TRBJ2-1, with 9 positions matching TRBD2. The CDR3 runs to 19 residues. CDR1 and CDR2 (germline): LGHNA, YSLEER. V dropped 3 bases and J dropped 8; count of bases not matched to a gene: 20.

The rearrangement joins TRBV7-9 to TRBJ1-5; 10 positions match TRBD1. This CDR3 region has 13 residues. CDR1 SEHNR and CDR2 FQNEAQ come from the germline V gene (reference sequence). V was clipped by 7 bases and J by 7 bases; unmatched bases: 4. CDR3 sequence: CASTGQGEQPQHF. In DNA form, the CDR3 reads TGTGCCAGCACCGGACAGGGGGAACAGCCCCAGCATTTT.

In its sample, this clonotype was seen once. The chain has TRBV19 and TRBJ2-5; D ambiguous. The V gene's germline CDR1 is LNHDA and CDR2 SQIVND (reference sequence). The CDR3 loop spans 12 amino acids. Trimming took 8 bases from V and 4 from J, leaving 11 bases between them. CDR3 protein: CASRQSGETQYF. The CDR3 DNA is TGTGCCAGTCGACAATCGGGAGAGACCCAGTACTTC.

The rearrangement joins TRBV30 to TRBJ2-7; D gene ambiguous. Trimming removed 0 bases at V and 3 bases at J, with 15 bases between. Germline values: CDR1 GTSNPN, CDR2 SVGIG (reference sequence). The CDR3 totals 15 residues. CDR3 sequence reads: CAWSVKFGQIYEQYF. In nucleotides, the CDR3 is TGTGCCTGGAGTGTGAAATTTGGGCAAATCTACGAGCAGTACTTC.

This clonotype appeared a few times. This chain connects TRBV5-1 to TRBJ2-3; 8 nucleotides agree with TRBD2. Germline V lookup: CDR1 SGHRS, CDR2 YFSETQ. The CDR3 extends over 15 amino acids. The ends lost 4 bases at V and 0 bases at J; junction bases unmatched: 4. The CDR3 coding sequence is TGCGCCAGCAGCAATAGCGGGACAAGCACAGATACGCAGTATTTT. Residues: CASSNSGTSTDTQYF.

This sequence joins TRBV6-5 and TRBJ1-5; no firm D call. The CDR3 contains 14 residues. Trimming removed 2 bases from V and 2 bases from J, with 7 bases in between. CDR1 and CDR2 (germline): MNHEY, SVGAGI. For the CDR3, the DNA is TGTGCCAGCAGTTACGGGCGGGGCAATCAGCCCCAGCATTTT. It specifies CASSYGRGNQPQHF.

This clonotype has only a few counts. V is TRBV30 and J is TRBJ1-6, with a weak D call TRBD1 (6 bases). CDR3 size: 14 residues. Germline V lookup: CDR1 GTSNPN, CDR2 SVGIG (reference sequence). Between the trimmed V and J ends, which lost 1 base and 7 bases, there was a span of 11 bases. The CDR3 loop is CAWSAGQPNSPLHF. The DNA for the CDR3 is TGTGCCTGGAGTGCCGGACAGCCAAATTCACCCCTCCACTTT.

The chain uses TRBV7-9 and TRBJ1-1; 7 bases align to TRBD1. This CDR3 is 14 amino acids long. V lost 3 bases, J lost 6 bases, and 7 bases stayed unmatched. Germline V gene lookup returns CDR1 SEHNR and CDR2 FQNEAQ (reference sequence). Here the CDR3 reads CASSFSDRDPEAFF. The CDR3 DNA reads as TGTGCCAGCAGCTTTTCCGACAGGGACCCTGAAGCTTTCTTT.

The V gene is TRBV20-1, the J gene TRBJ1-5; 8 nucleotides align to TRBD1. V dropped 5 bases and J dropped 0; count of bases not matched to a gene: 12. CDR1 and CDR2 from the germline V gene are DFQATT and SNEGSKA (reference sequence). The CDR3 contains 17 residues. This CDR3 is CSAPGGGRSDSNQPQHF. The CDR3, as DNA: TGCAGTGCTCCAGGGGGCGGGAGATCAGATAGCAATCAGCCCCAGCATTTT.

The V call is TRBV20-1, the J call TRBJ1-6; 7 positions match TRBD1. The CDR3 runs to 18 residues. Per the germline V gene, CDR1 is DFQATT and CDR2 is SNEGSKA (reference sequence). Trimming took 3 bases from V and 1 from J; bases not matched to a gene: 12. This chain's CDR3 is CSARVPGQGVSYNSPLHF. CDR3 sequence (DNA): TGCAGTGCTAGGGTACCGGGTCAGGGGGTTTCCTATAATTCACCCCTCCACTTT.

This rearrangement joins TRBV20-1 to TRBJ2-7; D is possibly TRBD1 (5 bases). Germline CDR1 DFQATT, CDR2 SNEGSKA (reference sequence). V was shortened by 3 bases and J by 6 bases, with 15 bases between the two germline ends. CDR3 length: 13 residues. CDR3 sequence reads: CSASGNRWGEQYF. Here the CDR3 DNA reads TGCAGTGCTAGTGGCAACAGGTGGGGCGAGCAGTACTTC.

J is TRBJ1-2 and V is TRBV7-9; D not resolved. The CDR3 spans 13 residues. Between the trimmed V and J ends, which lost 8 bases and 2 bases, there was a span of 12 bases. CDR1 and CDR2 (germline): SEHNR, FQNEAQ (reference sequence). DNA of the CDR3: TGTGCCAGCCAAGCGGCACTAAACTATGGCTACACCTTC. It codes for CASQAALNYGYTF.

The chain recombines TRBV28 with TRBJ2-1; a weak D match, TRBD2 (6 bases). The V gene lost 5 bases and the J gene lost 2 bases, with 13 bases spanning the gap. Germline V gene sequence: CDR1 MDHEN, CDR2 SYDVKM. CDR3 length: 15 residues. In DNA form, the CDR3 reads TGTGCCAGCAGTACGCCGGGGGAACCCTACAATGAGCAGTTCTTC. As protein: CASSTPGEPYNEQFF.

The genes are TRBV20-1 and TRBJ2-1; 9 bases agree with TRBD2. The CDR3 is 15 residues long. Germline CDR1 and CDR2: DFQATT and SNEGSKA (reference sequence). Trimming cost V 4 bases and J 4 bases; bases outside gene matches: 8. Written as DNA, the CDR3 is TGCAGTGCTACAAAGAGGACTAGCGATTACAATGAGCAGTTCTTC. Encoded protein: CSATKRTSDYNEQFF.

This clonotype has a handful of counts. The V and J genes are TRBV6-5 and TRBJ1-1; perhaps TRBD1 as D (6 bases). This CDR3 comprises 14 residues. The V end lost 0 bases, the J end lost 7 bases, and 12 bases lay between the germline ends. Per germline, CDR1 MNHEY and CDR2 SVGAGI. For the CDR3, the DNA is TGTGCCAGCAGTTACTCTCAGGGGCCCTTTGAAGCTTTCTTT. Translating it yields CASSYSQGPFEAFF.